These T cell receptor beta chains were read from a single sample in a study of control samples from healthy donors and cancer patients. The assay was immunoSEQ multiplex PCR, and TCRdb's table has in-frame clones only and misses some. The sample yields around 120,000 clones, over 85% seen once. Sequenced sample: blood. These receptors were obtained from a man younger than 40 in good health. CDR3s include the opening cysteine and the closing phenylalanine or tryptophan. A D gene is named only where the DNA matches it firmly. Only part of the rows carry a size: once, few, many, or a class if the clone is expanded.

CDR3aa	CDR3nt	abundance	v_gene	j_gene	d_gene
CASSLTSGGSNEQFF	TGTGCCAGCAGCCTGACTAGCGGGGGGAGCAATGAGCAGTTCTTC	.	TRBV5-6	TRBJ2-1	TRBD2
CASSLSPANEKLFF	TGTGCCAGCAGCTTAAGTCCGGCTAATGAAAAACTGTTTTTT	.	TRBV7-8	TRBJ1-4	.
CASTSVPQARETQYF	TGTGCCAGCACCTCGGTCCCCCAGGCGAGGGAGACCCAGTACTTC	.	TRBV6-5	TRBJ2-5	.
CSVPESINEQFF	TGCAGCGTTCCGGAATCAATCAATGAGCAGTTCTTC	.	TRBV29-1	TRBJ2-1	.
CAISHRGANTGELFF	TGTGCCATCAGCCATAGGGGGGCGAACACCGGGGAGCTGTTTTTT	.	TRBV10-3	TRBJ2-2	.
CASSRNLGREALYGYTF	TGTGCCAGCAGTCGAAATTTGGGGAGGGAGGCCCTCTATGGCTACACCTTC	.	TRBV7-8	TRBJ1-2	.
CASSQRELETQYF	TGTGCCAGCAGCCAACGGGAGCTAGAGACCCAGTACTTC	.	TRBV4-2	TRBJ2-5	.
CASSPYRGNEQFF	TGTGCCAGCAGCCCTTACCGCGGGAATGAGCAGTTCTTC	.	TRBV11-3	TRBJ2-1	.
CASSQGAGSNQPQHF	TGCGCCAGCAGCCAAGGAGCAGGTAGCAATCAGCCCCAGCATTTT	.	TRBV4-3	TRBJ1-5	.
CASSIVGTLNTEAFF	TGTGCCAGTAGTATAGTCGGGACGCTTAACACTGAAGCTTTCTTT	.	TRBV19	TRBJ1-1	.
CASSHLGDSPQYF	TGTGCCAGCAGCCATCTCGGGGACTCACCGCAGTATTTT	once	TRBV4-2	TRBJ2-3	.
CASKRQGAVTYSPLHF	TGTGCCAGTAAGAGACAGGGGGCGGTCACGTATTCACCCCTCCACTTT	.	TRBV5-4	TRBJ1-6	TRBD1
CASSYQRQAGEAFF	TGTGCCAGCAGCTACCAACGACAGGCCGGTGAAGCTTTCTTT	few	TRBV7-2	TRBJ1-1	.
CAISDPDRAFLHF	TGTGCCATCAGTGACCCGGACAGGGCATTCCTCCACTTT	.	TRBV10-3	TRBJ1-6	TRBD1
CASSGLMQGGIYGYTF	TGTGCCAGCAGCGGGTTAATGCAGGGAGGGATCTATGGCTACACCTTC	.	TRBV9	TRBJ1-2	.
CASSTPRRGPSYNEQFF	TGTGCCAGCAGCACTCCTCGGCGGGGGCCGAGCTACAATGAGCAGTTCTTC	.	TRBV7-8	TRBJ2-1	.
CASSVRDRSYEQYF	TGTGCCAGCAGCGTCCGGGACAGGTCCTACGAGCAGTACTTC	.	TRBV7-8	TRBJ2-7	TRBD1
CASSERGNTEAFF	TGTGCCAGCAGTGAAAGAGGGAACACTGAAGCTTTCTTT	.	TRBV2	TRBJ1-1	.
CASSLTALSNQPQHF	TGTGCCAGCAGTTTGACAGCTCTTAGCAATCAGCCCCAGCATTTT	.	TRBV6-2/TRBV6-3	TRBJ1-5	.
CATSDSGGPGEKLFF	TGTGCCACCAGTGATTCGGGGGGGCCAGGTGAAAAACTGTTTTTT	.	TRBV24-1	TRBJ1-4	.
CASAASRHEQFF	TGTGCCAGCGCGGCCAGTCGTCATGAGCAGTTCTTC	.	TRBV12-3/TRBV12-4	TRBJ2-1	.